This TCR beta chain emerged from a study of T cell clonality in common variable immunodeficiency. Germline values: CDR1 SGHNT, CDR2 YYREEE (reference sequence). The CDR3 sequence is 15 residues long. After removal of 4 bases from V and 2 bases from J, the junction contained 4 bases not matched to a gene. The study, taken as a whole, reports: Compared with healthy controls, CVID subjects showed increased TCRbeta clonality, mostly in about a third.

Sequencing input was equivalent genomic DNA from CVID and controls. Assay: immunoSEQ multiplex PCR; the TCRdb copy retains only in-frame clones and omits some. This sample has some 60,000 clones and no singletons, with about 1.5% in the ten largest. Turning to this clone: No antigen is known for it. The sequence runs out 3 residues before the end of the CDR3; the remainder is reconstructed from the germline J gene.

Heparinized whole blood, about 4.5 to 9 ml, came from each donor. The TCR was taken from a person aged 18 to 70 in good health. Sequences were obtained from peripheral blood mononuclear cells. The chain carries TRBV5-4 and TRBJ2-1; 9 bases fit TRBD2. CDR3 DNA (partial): TGTGCCAGCAGCCCCGCTAGCGGGGCCTACAATGAG. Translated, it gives CASSPASGAYNE. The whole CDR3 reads CASSPASGAYNEQFF. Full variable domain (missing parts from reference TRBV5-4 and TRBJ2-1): ETGVTQSPTHLIKTRGQQVTLRCSSQSGHNTVSWYQQALGQGPQFIFQYYREEENGRGNFPPRFSGLQFPNYSSELNVNALELDDSALYLCASSPASGAYNEQFFGPGTRLTVL.